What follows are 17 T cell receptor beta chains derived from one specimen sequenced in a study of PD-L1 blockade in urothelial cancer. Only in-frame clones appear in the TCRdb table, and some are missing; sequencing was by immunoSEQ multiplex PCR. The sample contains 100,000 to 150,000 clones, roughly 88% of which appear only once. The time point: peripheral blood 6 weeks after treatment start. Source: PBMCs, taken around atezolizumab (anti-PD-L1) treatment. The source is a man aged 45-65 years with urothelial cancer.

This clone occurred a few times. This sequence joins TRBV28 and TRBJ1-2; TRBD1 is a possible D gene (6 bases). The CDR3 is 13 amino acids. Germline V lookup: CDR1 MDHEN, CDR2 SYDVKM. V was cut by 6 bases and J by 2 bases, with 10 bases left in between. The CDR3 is CASRPGVNYGYTF. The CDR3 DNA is TGTGCCAGCAGGCCAGGGGTGAACTATGGCTACACCTTC.

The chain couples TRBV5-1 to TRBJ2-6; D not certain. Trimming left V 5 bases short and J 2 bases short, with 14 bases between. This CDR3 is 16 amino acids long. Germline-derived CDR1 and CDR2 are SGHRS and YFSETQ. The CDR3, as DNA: TGCGCCAGCAGTCGCTGGGCGCAGACTGGGGCCAACGTCCTGACTTTC. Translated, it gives CASSRWAQTGANVLTF.

CDR3 sequence reads: CASSFLAGERNEQFF. Here the CDR3 DNA reads TGTGCCAGCAGTTTTCTAGCGGGAGAGCGCAATGAGCAGTTCTTC. This chain uses TRBV6-4 with TRBJ2-1; the match to TRBD2 covers 10 bases. There are 15 residues in the CDR3. Losses at the gene ends were 5 bases for V and 6 bases for J; bases not matched to a gene: 7. The germline V gene has CDR1 MRHNA and CDR2 SNTAGT.

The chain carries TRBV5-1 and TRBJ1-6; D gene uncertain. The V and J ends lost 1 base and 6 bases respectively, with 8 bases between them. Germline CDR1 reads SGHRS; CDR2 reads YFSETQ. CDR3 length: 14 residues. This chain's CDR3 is CASSLTASNSPLHF. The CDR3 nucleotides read TGCGCCAGCAGCTTGACCGCTAGTAATTCACCCCTCCACTTT.

The CDR3 is CASSDGAGGEVKGYTF. Written as DNA, the CDR3 is TGTGCCAGCAGTGACGGGGCAGGGGGTGAGGTGAAAGGCTACACCTTC. This chain connects TRBV6-1 to TRBJ1-2; TRBD1 aligns across 7 bases. CDR3 size: 16 residues. Germline-derived CDR1 and CDR2 are MNHNS and SASEGT. The V and J ends lost 3 bases and 8 bases, in that order; junction bases with no gene match: 15.

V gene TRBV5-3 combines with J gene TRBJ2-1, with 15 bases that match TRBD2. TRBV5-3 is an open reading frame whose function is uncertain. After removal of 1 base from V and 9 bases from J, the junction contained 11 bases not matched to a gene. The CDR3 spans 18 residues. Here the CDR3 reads CARSLTPWTSGRGSEQFF. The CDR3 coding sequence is TGTGCCAGAAGCTTGACACCGTGGACTAGCGGGAGGGGCAGTGAGCAGTTCTTC.

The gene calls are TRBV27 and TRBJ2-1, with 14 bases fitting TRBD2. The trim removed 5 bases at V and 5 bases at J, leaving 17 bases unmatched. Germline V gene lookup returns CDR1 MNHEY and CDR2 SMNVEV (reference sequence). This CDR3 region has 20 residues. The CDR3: CASSRRGGRLAGGQHNEQFF. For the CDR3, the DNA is TGTGCCAGCAGTAGAAGAGGGGGACGACTAGCGGGAGGGCAGCACAATGAGCAGTTCTTC.

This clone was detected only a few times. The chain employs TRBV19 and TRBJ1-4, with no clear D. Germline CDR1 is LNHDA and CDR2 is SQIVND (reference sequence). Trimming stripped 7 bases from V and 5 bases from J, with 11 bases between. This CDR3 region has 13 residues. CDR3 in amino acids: CASTGRKNEKLFF. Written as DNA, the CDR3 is TGTGCCAGTACTGGGAGGAAGAATGAAAAACTGTTTTTT.

The chain's CDR3 is CASSFLPRDSGFSPLHF. For the CDR3, the DNA is TGTGCCAGCAGCTTTCTGCCCAGGGACTCGGGGTTTTCACCCCTCCACTTT. This chain uses TRBV5-5 with TRBJ1-6; perhaps TRBD1 as D (5 bases). The CDR3 contains 17 residues. The germline V gene has CDR1 SGHKS and CDR2 YYEKEE (reference sequence). Trimming removed 2 bases from V and 9 bases from J, with 21 bases in between.

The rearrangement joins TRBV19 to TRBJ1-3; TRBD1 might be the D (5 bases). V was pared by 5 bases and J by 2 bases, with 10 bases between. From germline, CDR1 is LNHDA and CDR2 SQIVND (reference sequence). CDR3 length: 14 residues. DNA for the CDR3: TGTGCCAGTAGTGACAGCCAAACTGGAAACACCATATATTTT. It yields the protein CASSDSQTGNTIYF.

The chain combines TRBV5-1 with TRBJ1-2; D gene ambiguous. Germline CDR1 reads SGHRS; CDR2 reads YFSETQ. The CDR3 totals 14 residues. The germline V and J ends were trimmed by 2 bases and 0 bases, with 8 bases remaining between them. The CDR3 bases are TGCGCCAGCAGCTTAGAAAGAGCTAACTATGGCTACACCTTC. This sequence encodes CASSLERANYGYTF.

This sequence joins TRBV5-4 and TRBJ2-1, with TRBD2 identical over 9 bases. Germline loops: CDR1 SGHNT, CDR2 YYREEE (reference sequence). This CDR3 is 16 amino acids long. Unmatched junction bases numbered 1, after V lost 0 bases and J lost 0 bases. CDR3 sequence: CASSLGSGSSYNEQFF. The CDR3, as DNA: TGTGCCAGCAGCTTGGGTAGCGGGAGCTCCTACAATGAGCAGTTCTTC.

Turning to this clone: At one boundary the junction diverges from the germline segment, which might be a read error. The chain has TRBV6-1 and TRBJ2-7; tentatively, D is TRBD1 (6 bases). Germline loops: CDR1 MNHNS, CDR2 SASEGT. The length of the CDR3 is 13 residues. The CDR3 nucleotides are TGTGCCACCCTACTAAGCGACAGGTTTACCCCTCGGTTC. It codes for CATLLSDRFTPRF.

The chain's CDR3 is CSAKAGLNQPQHF. Written as DNA, the CDR3 is TGCAGCGCCAAGGCGGGTCTCAATCAGCCCCAGCATTTT. The chain is built from TRBV29-1 and TRBJ1-5; no clear D. The CDR3 covers 13 residues. The germline V gene encodes CDR1 SQVTM and CDR2 ANQGSEA. V shed 7 bases and J shed 3 bases, with 13 bases lying between them.

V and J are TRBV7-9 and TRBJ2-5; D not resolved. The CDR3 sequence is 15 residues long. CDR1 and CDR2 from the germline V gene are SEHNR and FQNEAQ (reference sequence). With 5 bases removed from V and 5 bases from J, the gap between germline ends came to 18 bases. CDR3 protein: CASSLSSFSGETQYF. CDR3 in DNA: TGTGCCAGCAGCCTAAGTAGCTTCAGTGGGGAGACCCAGTACTTC.

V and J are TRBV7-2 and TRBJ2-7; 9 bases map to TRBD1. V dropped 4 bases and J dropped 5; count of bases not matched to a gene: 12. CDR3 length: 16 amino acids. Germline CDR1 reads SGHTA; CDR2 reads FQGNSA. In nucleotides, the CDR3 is TGTGCCAGCAGCTCAGAGCCGGGGACAGGGTTCCACGAGCAGTACTTC. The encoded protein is CASSSEPGTGFHEQYF.

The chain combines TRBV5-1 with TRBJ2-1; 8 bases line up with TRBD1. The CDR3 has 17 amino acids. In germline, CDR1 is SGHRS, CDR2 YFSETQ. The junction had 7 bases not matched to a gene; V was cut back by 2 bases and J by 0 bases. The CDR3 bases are TGCGCCAGCAGCTTCACAGGGGGGCGGGACTCCTACAATGAGCAGTTCTTC. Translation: CASSFTGGRDSYNEQFF. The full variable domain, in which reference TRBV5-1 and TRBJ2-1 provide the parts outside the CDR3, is KAGVTQTPRYLIKTRGQQVTLSCSPISGHRSVSWYQQTPGQGLQFLFEYFSETQRNKGNFPGRFSGRQFSNSRSEMNVSTLELGDSALYLCASSFTGGRDSYNEQFFGPGTRLTVL.